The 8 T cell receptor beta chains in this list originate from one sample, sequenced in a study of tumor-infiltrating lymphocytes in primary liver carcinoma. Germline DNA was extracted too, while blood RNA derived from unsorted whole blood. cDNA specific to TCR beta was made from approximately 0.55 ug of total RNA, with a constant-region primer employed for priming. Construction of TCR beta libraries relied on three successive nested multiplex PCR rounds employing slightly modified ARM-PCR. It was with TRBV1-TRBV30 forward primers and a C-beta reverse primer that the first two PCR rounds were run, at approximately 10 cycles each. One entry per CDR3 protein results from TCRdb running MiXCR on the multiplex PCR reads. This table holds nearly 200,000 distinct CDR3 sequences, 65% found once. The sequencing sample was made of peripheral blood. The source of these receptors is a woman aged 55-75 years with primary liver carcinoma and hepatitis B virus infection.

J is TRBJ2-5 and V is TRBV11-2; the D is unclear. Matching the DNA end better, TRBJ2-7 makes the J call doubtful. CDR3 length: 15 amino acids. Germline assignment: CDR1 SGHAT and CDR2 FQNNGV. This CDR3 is CSSSLTVGVSYEQYF. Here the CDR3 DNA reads TGTAGCAGCAGCCTCACTGTCGGAGTATCCTACGAGCAGTACTTC.

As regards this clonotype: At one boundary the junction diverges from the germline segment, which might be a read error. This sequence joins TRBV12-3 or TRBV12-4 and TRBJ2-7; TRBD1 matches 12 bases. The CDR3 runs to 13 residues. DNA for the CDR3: TGTGCCACCAGTTCGCCAGGGGACAGGGGGCAGCACTTC. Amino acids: CATSSPGDRGQHF.

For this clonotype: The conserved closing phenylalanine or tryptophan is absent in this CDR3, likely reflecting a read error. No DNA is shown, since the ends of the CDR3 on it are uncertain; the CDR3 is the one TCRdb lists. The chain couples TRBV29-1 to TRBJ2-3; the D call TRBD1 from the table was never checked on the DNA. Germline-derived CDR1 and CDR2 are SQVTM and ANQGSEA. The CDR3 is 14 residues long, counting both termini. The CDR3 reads CSVTGTGDTDTRYL.

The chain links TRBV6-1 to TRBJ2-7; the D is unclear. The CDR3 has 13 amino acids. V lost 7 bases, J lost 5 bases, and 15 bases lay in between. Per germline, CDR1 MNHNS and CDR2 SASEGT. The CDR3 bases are TGTGCCAGCATTGATGTAGGGTTGGACGAGCAGTACTTC. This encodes CASIDVGLDEQYF.

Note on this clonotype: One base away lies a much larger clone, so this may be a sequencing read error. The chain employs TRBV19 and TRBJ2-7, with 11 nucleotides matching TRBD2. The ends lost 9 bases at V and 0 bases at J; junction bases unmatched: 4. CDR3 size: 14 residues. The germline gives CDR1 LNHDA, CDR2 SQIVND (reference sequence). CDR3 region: CASQTSGGSYEQYF. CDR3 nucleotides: TGTGCCAGCCAAACTAGCGGGGGCTCCTACGAGCAGTACTTC.

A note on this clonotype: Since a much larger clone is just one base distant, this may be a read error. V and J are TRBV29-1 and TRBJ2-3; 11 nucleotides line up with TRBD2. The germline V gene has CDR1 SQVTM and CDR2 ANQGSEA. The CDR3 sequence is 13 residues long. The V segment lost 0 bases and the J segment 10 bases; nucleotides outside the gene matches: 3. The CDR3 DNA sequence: TGCAGCGTTGAAGAACTAGCGGGAGACTCGCAGTATTTT. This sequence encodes CSVEELAGDSQYF.

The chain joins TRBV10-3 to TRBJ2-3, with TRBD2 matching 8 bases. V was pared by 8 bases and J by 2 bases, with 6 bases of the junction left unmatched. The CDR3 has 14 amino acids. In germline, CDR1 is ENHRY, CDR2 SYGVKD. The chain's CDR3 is CAIALAGITDTQYF. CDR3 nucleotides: TGTGCCATCGCCCTAGCGGGTATCACAGATACGCAGTATTTT.

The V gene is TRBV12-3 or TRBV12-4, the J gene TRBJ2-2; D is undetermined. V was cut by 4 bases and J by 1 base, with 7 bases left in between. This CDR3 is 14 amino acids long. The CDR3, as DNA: TGTGCCAGCAGTTGGAACCGGAACACCGGGGAGCTGTTTTTT. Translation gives CASSWNRNTGELFF.